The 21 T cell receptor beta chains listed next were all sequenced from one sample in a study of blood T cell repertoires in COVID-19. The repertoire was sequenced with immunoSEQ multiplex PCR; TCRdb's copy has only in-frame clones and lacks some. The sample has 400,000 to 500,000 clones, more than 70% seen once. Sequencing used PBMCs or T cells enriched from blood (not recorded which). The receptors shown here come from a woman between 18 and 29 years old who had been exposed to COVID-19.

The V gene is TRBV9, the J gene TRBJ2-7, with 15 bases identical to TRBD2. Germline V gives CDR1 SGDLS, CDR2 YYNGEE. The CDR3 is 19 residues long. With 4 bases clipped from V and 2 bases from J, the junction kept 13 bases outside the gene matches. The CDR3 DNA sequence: TGTGCCAGCAGCCTACCGTGGACTAGCGGGAGGGCCTTCGCCTACGAGCAGTACTTC. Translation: CASSLPWTSGRAFAYEQYF.

The CDR3 coding sequence is TGTGCCAGCAGTCCATGGCGTTCTAGCGGCACAGATACGCAGTATTTT. Its protein product is CASSPWRSSGTDTQYF. The chain couples TRBV28 to TRBJ2-3; TRBD2 is a possible D gene (6 bases). V was trimmed by 5 bases and J by 1 base, leaving 16 bases between them. The germline V gene has CDR1 MDHEN and CDR2 SYDVKM. This CDR3 contains 16 residues. Full variable domain (remainder filled in from reference TRBV28 and TRBJ2-3): DVKVTQSSRYLVKRTGEKVFLECVQDMDHENMFWYRQDPGLGLRLIYFSYDVKMKEKGDIPEGYSVSREKKERFSLILESASTNQTSMYLCASSPWRSSGTDTQYFGPGTRLTVL.

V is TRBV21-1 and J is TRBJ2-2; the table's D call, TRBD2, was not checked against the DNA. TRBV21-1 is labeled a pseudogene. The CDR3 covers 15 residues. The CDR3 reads CASSKDIGVNGELFF. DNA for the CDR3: TGTGCCAGCAGCAAAGACATCGGAGTTAACGGGGAGCTGTTTTTT.

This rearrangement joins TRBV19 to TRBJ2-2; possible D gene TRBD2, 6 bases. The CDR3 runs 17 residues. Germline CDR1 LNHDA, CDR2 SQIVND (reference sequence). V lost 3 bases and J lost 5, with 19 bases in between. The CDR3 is CASSIPQLAYGTGELFF. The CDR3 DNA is TGTGCCAGTAGTATCCCCCAACTAGCTTATGGAACCGGGGAGCTGTTTTTT.

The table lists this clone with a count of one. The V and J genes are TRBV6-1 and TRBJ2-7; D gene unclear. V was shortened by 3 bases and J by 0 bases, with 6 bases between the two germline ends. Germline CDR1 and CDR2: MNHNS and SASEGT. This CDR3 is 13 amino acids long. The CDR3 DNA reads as TGTGCCAGCAGTGATGTCAGCTCCTACGAGCAGTACTTC. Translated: CASSDVSSYEQYF.

The CDR3 DNA follows: TGTGCCAGCAGCCCCTTGGGGAGCTCCTACAATGAGCAGTTCTTC. Its translation is CASSPLGSSYNEQFF. The gene calls are TRBV11-2 and TRBJ2-1, with D possibly TRBD2 on 5 matching bases. CDR3 length equals 15 residues. Trimming took 5 bases from V and 0 from J, leaving 11 bases between them. Germline V lookup: CDR1 SGHAT, CDR2 FQNNGV.

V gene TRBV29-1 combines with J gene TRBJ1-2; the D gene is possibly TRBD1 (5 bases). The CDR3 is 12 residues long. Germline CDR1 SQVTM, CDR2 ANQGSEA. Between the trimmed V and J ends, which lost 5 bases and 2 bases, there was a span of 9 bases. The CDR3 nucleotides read TGCAGCGTTACGAGACAGAACTATGGCTACACCTTC. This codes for CSVTRQNYGYTF.

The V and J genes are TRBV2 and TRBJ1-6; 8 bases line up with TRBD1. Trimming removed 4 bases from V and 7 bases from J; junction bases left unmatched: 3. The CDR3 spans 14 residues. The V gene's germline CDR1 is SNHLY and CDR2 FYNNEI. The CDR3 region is CASSGDRSNSPLHF. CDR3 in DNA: TGTGCCAGCAGTGGGGACAGGTCAAATTCACCCCTCCACTTT.

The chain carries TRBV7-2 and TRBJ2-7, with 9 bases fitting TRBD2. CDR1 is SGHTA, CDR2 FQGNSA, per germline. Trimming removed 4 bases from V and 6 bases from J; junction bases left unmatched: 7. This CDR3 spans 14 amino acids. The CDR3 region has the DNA TGTGCCAGCAGCTCCGGACTAGCGAATACCGAGCAGTACTTC. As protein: CASSSGLANTEQYF.

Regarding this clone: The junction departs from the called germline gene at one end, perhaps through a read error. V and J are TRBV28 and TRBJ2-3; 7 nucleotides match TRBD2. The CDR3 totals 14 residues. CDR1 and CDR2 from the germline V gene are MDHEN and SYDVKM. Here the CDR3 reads CASRLGGGTDTQYF. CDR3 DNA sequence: TGTGCCAGCCGTTTGGGGGGGGGCACAGATACGCAGTATTTT.

CDR3 coding DNA: TGTGCCAGCAGCTCCACCCAAGGACTAGCCTACGAGCAGTACTTC. Translated, it gives CASSSTQGLAYEQYF. This chain links TRBV7-9 with TRBJ2-7; 7 bases agree with TRBD2. V was pared by 4 bases and J by 2 bases, with 8 bases of the junction left unmatched. The CDR3 covers 15 residues. The germline V gene has CDR1 SEHNR and CDR2 FQNEAQ (reference sequence).

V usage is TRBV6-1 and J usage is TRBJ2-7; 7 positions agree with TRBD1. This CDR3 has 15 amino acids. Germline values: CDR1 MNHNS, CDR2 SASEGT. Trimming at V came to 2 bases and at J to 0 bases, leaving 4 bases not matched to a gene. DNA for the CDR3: TGTGCCAGCAGTGAACGAGGGGGCCACTCCTACGAGCAGTACTTC. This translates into CASSERGGHSYEQYF.

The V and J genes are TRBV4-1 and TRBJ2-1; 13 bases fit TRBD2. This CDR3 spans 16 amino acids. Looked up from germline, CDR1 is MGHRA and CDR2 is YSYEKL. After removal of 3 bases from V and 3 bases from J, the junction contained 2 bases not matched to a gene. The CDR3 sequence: CASSQGLAGNYNEQFF. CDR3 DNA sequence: TGCGCCAGCAGCCAGGGACTAGCGGGAAACTACAATGAGCAGTTCTTC.

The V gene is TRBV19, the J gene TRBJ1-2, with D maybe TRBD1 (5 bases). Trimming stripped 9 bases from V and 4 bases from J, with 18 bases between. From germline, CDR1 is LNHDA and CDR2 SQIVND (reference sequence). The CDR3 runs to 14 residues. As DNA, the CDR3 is TGTGCCAGCCGGAGGGTCCCGGACATCTATGGCTACACCTTC. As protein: CASRRVPDIYGYTF.

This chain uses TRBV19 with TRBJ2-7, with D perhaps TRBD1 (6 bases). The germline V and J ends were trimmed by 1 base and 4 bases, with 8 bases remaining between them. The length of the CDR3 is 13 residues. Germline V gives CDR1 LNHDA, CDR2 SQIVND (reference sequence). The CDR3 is CASSIADRYEQYF. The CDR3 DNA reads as TGTGCCAGTAGTATAGCGGACAGATACGAGCAGTACTTC.

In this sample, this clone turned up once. CDR3 nucleotides: TGTGCCAGCAGCCAAGCCAGAGAGACCCAGTACTTC. Protein sequence: CASSQARETQYF. The chain recombines TRBV14 with TRBJ2-5, with D hard to call. From germline, CDR1 is SGHDN and CDR2 FVKESK. V was pared by 1 base and J by 4 bases, with 4 bases between. CDR3 size: 12 residues.

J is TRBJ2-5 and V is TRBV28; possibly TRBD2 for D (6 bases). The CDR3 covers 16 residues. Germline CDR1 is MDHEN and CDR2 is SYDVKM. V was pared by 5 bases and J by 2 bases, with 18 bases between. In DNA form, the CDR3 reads TGTGCCAGCAGTCCGGACGCTAGCGCGAGTCAAGAGACCCAGTACTTC. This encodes CASSPDASASQETQYF.

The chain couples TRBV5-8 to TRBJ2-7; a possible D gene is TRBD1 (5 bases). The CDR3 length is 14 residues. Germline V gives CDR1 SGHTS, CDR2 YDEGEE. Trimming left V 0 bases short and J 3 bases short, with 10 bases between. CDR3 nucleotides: TGTGCCAGCAGCTTGGGAGGCGGACACTACGAGCAGTACTTC. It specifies CASSLGGGHYEQYF.

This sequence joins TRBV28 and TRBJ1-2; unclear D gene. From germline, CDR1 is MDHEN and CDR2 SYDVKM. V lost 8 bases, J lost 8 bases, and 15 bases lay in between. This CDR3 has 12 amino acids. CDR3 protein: CASRAGSMGYTF. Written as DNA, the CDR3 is TGTGCCAGCCGAGCGGGGAGTATGGGCTACACCTTC.

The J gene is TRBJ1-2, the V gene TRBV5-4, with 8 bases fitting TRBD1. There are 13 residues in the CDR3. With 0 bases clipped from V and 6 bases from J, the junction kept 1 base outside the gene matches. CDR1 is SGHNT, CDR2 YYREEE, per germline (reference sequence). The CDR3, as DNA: TGTGCCAGCAGCTTGGTGACAGGGGATGGCTACACCTTC. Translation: CASSLVTGDGYTF.

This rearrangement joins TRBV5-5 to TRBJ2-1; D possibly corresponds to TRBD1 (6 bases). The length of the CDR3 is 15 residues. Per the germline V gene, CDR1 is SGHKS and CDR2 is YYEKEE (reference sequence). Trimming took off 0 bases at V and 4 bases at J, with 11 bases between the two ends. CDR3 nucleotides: TGTGCCAGCAGCTTGGGAGGACAGACTTACAATGAGCAGTTCTTC. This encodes CASSLGGQTYNEQFF.